Shown below are 32 T cell receptor beta chains from a single sample sequenced in a study of blood T cells in healthy people across ages. The use of a sample-barcoded 5' primer and a J-beta primer mix characterized a second PCR of about 7 to 12 cycles. One entry per CDR3 protein results from TCRdb running MiXCR on the 5' RACE reads. This sample carries roughly 1.6 million distinct CDR3 sequences, about 35% of them seen once, and the ten largest clones take about 11%. The specimen sequenced was blood. Receptors were obtained from a young woman in good health.

This rearrangement joins TRBV12-3 or TRBV12-4 to TRBJ2-3, with D hard to call. This CDR3 spans 15 amino acids. Trimming stripped 6 bases from V and 4 bases from J, with 17 bases between. The DNA of the CDR3 is TGTGCCAGCAGGTCCTCCCCGGTGGCGGCAGATACGCAGTATTTT. This translates into CASRSSPVAADTQYF.

Ten or more counts support this clonotype. The gene calls are TRBV10-3 and TRBJ2-7, with 8 bases matching TRBD1. With V trimmed by 6 bases and J by 3 bases, 7 bases remained unmatched. CDR3 length equals 14 residues. The V gene's germline CDR1 is ENHRY and CDR2 SYGVKD. The CDR3 region is CAISSGQAIYEQYF. The CDR3 nucleotides read TGTGCCATCAGCTCGGGACAGGCTATCTACGAGCAGTACTTC.

J is TRBJ2-1 and V is TRBV20-1; the match to TRBD2 covers 7 bases. The CDR3 runs to 14 residues. The V gene's germline CDR1 is DFQATT and CDR2 SNEGSKA (reference sequence). In nucleotides, the CDR3 is TGCAGCGCGAGCGGACTAGACGAATACAATGAGCAGTTCTTC. Encoded protein: CSASGLDEYNEQFF.

V gene TRBV19 combines with J gene TRBJ2-1, with 11 bases matching TRBD2. The junction had 7 bases not matched to a gene; V was cut back by 5 bases and J by 7 bases. Germline V lookup: CDR1 LNHDA, CDR2 SQIVND (reference sequence). The CDR3 is 15 amino acids. CDR3 amino acids: CASSPTSGSLNEQFF. As DNA, the CDR3 is TGTGCCAGTAGTCCTACTAGCGGGAGTTTGAATGAGCAGTTCTTC.

This clonotype has a count of ten or more. This chain connects TRBV20-1 to TRBJ1-4; unclear D gene. Germline V lookup: CDR1 DFQATT, CDR2 SNEGSKA (reference sequence). V lost 5 bases to trimming and J lost 0 bases, with 10 bases between them. This CDR3 contains 14 residues. The CDR3 loop is CSAHHGATNEKLFF. The CDR3 nucleotides read TGCAGTGCTCATCACGGGGCAACTAATGAAAAACTGTTTTTT.

The gene calls are TRBV7-9 and TRBJ1-4, with TRBD1 identical over 10 bases. Germline loops: CDR1 SEHNR, CDR2 FQNEAQ (reference sequence). V was pared by 5 bases and J by 4 bases, with 4 bases of the junction left unmatched. The CDR3 consists of 15 residues. Here the CDR3 reads CASSDRDRGNEKLFF. DNA for the CDR3: TGTGCCAGCAGCGACCGGGACAGGGGTAATGAAAAACTGTTTTTT.

The CDR3 DNA reads TGTGCCAGCAGCGAGGGACAGGGCGGGGAGACCCAGTACTTC. Protein product: CASSEGQGGETQYF. The chain recombines TRBV9 with TRBJ2-7; 9 nucleotides align to TRBD1. The J call could be wrong; TRBJ2-5 is a better fit for the DNA end. There are 14 residues in the CDR3. CDR1 is SGDLS and CDR2 is YYNGEE in the germline V gene.

This clonotype is medium-sized within its sample. V is TRBV20-1 and J is TRBJ2-7; 7 positions agree with TRBD1. The CDR3 contains 12 residues. In germline, CDR1 is DFQATT, CDR2 SNEGSKA (reference sequence). The trim removed 6 bases at V and 5 bases at J, leaving 7 bases unmatched. The CDR3 protein is CSAPGQVDEQYF. In DNA form, the CDR3 reads TGCAGTGCCCCAGGACAGGTGGACGAGCAGTACTTC.

This clonotype was recorded a few times. This rearrangement joins TRBV20-1 to TRBJ1-1, with D tentatively TRBD1 (5 bases). The CDR3 contains 14 residues. V lost 5 bases and J 0 bases, leaving 13 bases between the germline ends. Germline CDR1 DFQATT, CDR2 SNEGSKA (reference sequence). CDR3 loop: CSAPLQVMNTEAFF. The DNA for the CDR3 is TGCAGTGCTCCCCTACAGGTAATGAACACTGAAGCTTTCTTT.

This clonotype was counted a few times. The genes are TRBV27 and TRBJ1-2, with no clear D. Germline loops: CDR1 MNHEY, CDR2 SMNVEV (reference sequence). V lost 5 bases and J lost 6, with 19 bases in between. This CDR3 is 15 amino acids long. The CDR3 DNA sequence: TGTGCCAGCAGTACCCGGGAGTCGGCGGCTAATGGCTACACCTTC. Translation gives CASSTRESAANGYTF.

This clonotype was detected a few times. V and J are TRBV5-1 and TRBJ1-5; TRBD1 aligns across 7 bases. V dropped 5 bases and J dropped 6; count of bases not matched to a gene: 11. This CDR3 has 15 residues. The germline CDR1 and CDR2 sequences are SGHRS and YFSETQ. Written as DNA, the CDR3 is TGCGCCAGCAGGGATCAGGGGACAGCGTTTCAGCCCCAGCATTTT. It codes for CASRDQGTAFQPQHF.

This clonotype was observed at least ten times. V and J are TRBV7-2 and TRBJ2-7; possible D gene TRBD1, 5 bases. V lost 5 bases and J 0 bases, leaving 14 bases between the germline ends. Germline V gives CDR1 SGHTA, CDR2 FQGNSA. The CDR3 consists of 15 residues. CDR3 bases: TGTGCCAGCAGCAACCTTGCAGGGCTCTCCTACGAGCAGTACTTC. Its protein is CASSNLAGLSYEQYF. The full variable domain, in which reference TRBV7-2 and TRBJ2-7 provide the parts outside the CDR3, is GAGVSQSPSNKVTEKGKDVELRCDPISGHTALYWYRQSLGQGLEFLIYFQGNSAPDKSGLPSDRFSAERTGGSVSTLTIQRTQQEDSAVYLCASSNLAGLSYEQYFGPGTRLTVT.

CDR3: CSVVSFWGTEAFF. As DNA, the CDR3 is TGCAGCGTTGTCTCTTTTTGGGGCACTGAAGCTTTCTTT. This rearrangement joins TRBV29-1 to TRBJ1-1; D gene uncertain. Looked up from germline, CDR1 is SQVTM and CDR2 is ANQGSEA. This CDR3 spans 13 amino acids. Trimming removed 4 bases from V and 4 bases from J, with 13 bases in between.

This clonotype was counted a few times. The chain uses TRBV29-1 and TRBJ2-5; D is unresolved. From germline, CDR1 is SQVTM and CDR2 ANQGSEA. V was clipped by 4 bases and J by 5 bases, with 8 bases between them. The CDR3 totals 11 residues. The CDR3 reads CSVAKAETQYF. CDR3 nucleotide sequence: TGCAGCGTTGCAAAGGCGGAGACCCAGTACTTC.

This clonotype was seen a handful of times. This chain connects TRBV20-1 to TRBJ2-5, with 10 bases lining up with TRBD2. The DNA end lines up better with TRBJ2-1; the J call may be wrong. Germline CDR1 is DFQATT and CDR2 is SNEGSKA (reference sequence). The CDR3 contains 16 residues. The CDR3, as DNA: TGCAGTGCTAGAGCAGTAGGACTAGCGGCCCAAGAGACCCAGTTCTTC. The encoded protein is CSARAVGLAAQETQFF.

This clonotype was picked up one time. A read error is possible here, since a much larger clone lies one base away. V usage is TRBV29-1 and J usage is TRBJ2-5; 7 nucleotides agree with TRBD1. With 1 base clipped from V and 2 bases from J, the junction kept 4 bases outside the gene matches. CDR3 length: 14 residues. Germline CDR1 and CDR2: SQVTM and ANQGSEA. CDR3 bases: TGCAGCGTTGAAGGTGGGGACAGACAAGAGACCCAGTACTTC. Encoded protein: CSVEGGDRQETQYF.

This clonotype was picked up a small number of times. The CDR3, as DNA: TGTGCCAGCAGCTTAGATGGGGGGCTCTACGAGCAGTACTTC. Translated, it gives CASSLDGGLYEQYF. V gene TRBV7-2 combines with J gene TRBJ2-7, with D possibly called TRBD1 or TRBD2 (6 bases each). Germline V CDR1 and CDR2: SGHTA, FQGNSA. V was clipped by 1 base and J by 3 bases, with 10 bases between them. CDR3 size: 14 residues.

CDR3 nucleotide sequence: TGTGCCAGCAGCCAAGATCCCGGGTATGGAAACACCATATATTTT. Translating it yields CASSQDPGYGNTIYF. The chain uses TRBV14 and TRBJ1-3; D unclear. Trimming left V 0 bases short and J 3 bases short, with 9 bases between. The CDR3 is made up of 15 amino acids. CDR1 and CDR2 from the germline V gene are SGHDN and FVKESK.

This rearrangement joins TRBV20-1 to TRBJ2-5; the match to TRBD2 covers 9 bases. Germline V gene sequence: CDR1 DFQATT, CDR2 SNEGSKA (reference sequence). After removal of 3 bases from V and 4 bases from J, the junction contained 9 bases not matched to a gene. The CDR3 length is 15 residues. The CDR3 reads CSASEREAWGETQYF. The DNA for the CDR3 is TGCAGTGCTAGCGAGCGGGAGGCTTGGGGAGAGACCCAGTACTTC.

The rearrangement links TRBV5-1 to TRBJ2-1, with TRBD2 as a possible D gene (5 bases). This CDR3 has 15 amino acids. Germline V gene data show CDR1 as SGHRS and CDR2 as YFSETQ. Trimming took off 0 bases at V and 6 bases at J, with 13 bases between the two ends. The CDR3 region has the DNA TGCGCCAGCAGCTTGGGTAAACGGGATTCCAATGAGCAGTTCTTC. It is translated as CASSLGKRDSNEQFF.

The V gene is TRBV9, the J gene TRBJ2-7; TRBD2 matches at 15 bases. V was pared by 4 bases and J by 6 bases, with 8 bases of the junction left unmatched. The CDR3 spans 16 residues. In germline, CDR1 is SGDLS, CDR2 YYNGEE. CDR3 amino acids: CASSPGTSGRLLEQYF. In nucleotides, the CDR3 is TGTGCCAGCAGCCCGGGGACTAGCGGGAGGCTTCTCGAGCAGTACTTC.

This clonotype was seen a few times. The chain recombines TRBV7-9 with TRBJ1-1; possible D gene TRBD1, 6 bases. Germline CDR1 reads SEHNR; CDR2 reads FQNEAQ (reference sequence). The V and J ends lost 5 bases and 1 base respectively, with 20 bases between them. This CDR3 has 17 amino acids. Here the CDR3 reads CASSPGTWSIGNTEAFF. The CDR3 nucleotides read TGTGCCAGCAGCCCAGGGACATGGTCCATCGGGAACACTGAAGCTTTCTTT.

The chain carries TRBV27 and TRBJ2-3; 7 bases are a match to TRBD1. V was clipped by 0 bases and J by 5 bases; unmatched bases: 11. This CDR3 is built from 17 residues. Germline V gives CDR1 MNHEY, CDR2 SMNVEV (reference sequence). The CDR3 DNA reads as TGTGCCAGCAGTTTATCCGGGGTAGGGGGCGTGTTAGATACGCAGTATTTT. Translated, it gives CASSLSGVGGVLDTQYF.

In this sample, this clonotype turned up a few times. The chain uses TRBV20-1 and TRBJ2-7; unclear D gene. The CDR3 consists of 12 residues. V was clipped by 5 bases and J by 5 bases, with 13 bases between them. Germline assignment: CDR1 DFQATT and CDR2 SNEGSKA (reference sequence). Here the CDR3 DNA reads TGCAGTGCTCCCCATCGTGGGGACGAGCAGTACTTC. It encodes CSAPHRGDEQYF.

This clonotype has a handful of counts. The J gene is TRBJ2-1, the V gene TRBV7-6; D could derive from TRBD1 or TRBD2 (5 bases each). Germline V gives CDR1 SGHVS, CDR2 FNYEAQ. The V gene lost 3 bases and the J gene lost 9 bases, with 15 bases spanning the gap. The CDR3 runs to 14 residues. CDR3 coding DNA: TGTGCCAGCAGCTTGGAGCCGGGGCCCGGTGAGCAGTTCTTC. As protein: CASSLEPGPGEQFF.

The chain is built from TRBV4-2 and TRBJ2-1, with 8 bases lining up with TRBD2. Trimming took 3 bases from V and 0 from J; bases not matched to a gene: 4. The germline gives CDR1 LGHNA, CDR2 YNFKEQ. This CDR3 region has 16 residues. The CDR3 is CASSHLLAASYNEQFF. The CDR3 DNA reads as TGTGCCAGCAGCCATCTACTAGCGGCCTCCTACAATGAGCAGTTCTTC.

This clonotype was seen many times. The rearrangement links TRBV27 to TRBJ2-1; 7 nucleotides align to TRBD2. Trimming took 2 bases from V and 4 from J; bases not matched to a gene: 2. This CDR3 is 14 amino acids long. Germline V lookup: CDR1 MNHEY, CDR2 SMNVEV (reference sequence). The CDR3 loop is CASSLAGEYNEQFF. CDR3 coding DNA: TGTGCCAGCAGTTTAGCGGGAGAGTACAATGAGCAGTTCTTC.

The chain couples TRBV12-5 to TRBJ2-1; 7 bases are a match to TRBD1. CDR1 LGHNT and CDR2 FRNRAP come from the germline V gene. J was trimmed by 4 bases and V by 0 bases; bases with no gene match: 3. The CDR3 covers 15 residues. For the CDR3, the DNA is TGTGCTAGTGGTTTGGTACAGGGGCCTTACAATGAGCAGTTCTTC. It is translated as CASGLVQGPYNEQFF.

In regard to this clonotype: This clone may be a read error of a much larger clone one base away. In this CDR3 the conserved last residue, phenylalanine or tryptophan, is missing, so a read error is likely. The CDR3, as DNA: TGTGCCAGCAGAGGGACGGGTAGCTCCTACGAGCAGTACTCC. Its translation is CASRGTGSSYEQYS. The chain carries TRBV12-3 or TRBV12-4 and TRBJ2-7; D could derive from TRBD1 or TRBD2 (5 bases each). V was clipped by 6 bases and J by 0 bases, with 12 bases between them. The CDR3 length is 14 residues.

This clonotype was observed many times. The rearrangement links TRBV4-2 to TRBJ2-1; TRBD2 matches at 12 bases. The ends lost 4 bases at V and 0 bases at J; junction bases unmatched: 4. The CDR3 is 17 amino acids. CDR1 and CDR2 (germline): LGHNA, YNFKEQ. The CDR3 spells CASSLGLAGYSYNEQFF. Written as DNA, the CDR3 is TGTGCCAGCAGCCTTGGACTAGCGGGATACTCCTACAATGAGCAGTTCTTC.

CDR3 in amino acids: CASSPNGGLNQPQHF. The CDR3 DNA reads as TGTGCCAGCAGTCCCAACGGGGGCCTCAATCAGCCCCAGCATTTT. The gene calls are TRBV12-3 or TRBV12-4 and TRBJ1-5; a weak D match, TRBD1 (6 bases). Trimming cost V 5 bases and J 3 bases, with 14 bases left between them. The CDR3 has 15 residues.

The chain combines TRBV27 with TRBJ1-2; possible D gene TRBD1, 6 bases. The CDR3 extends over 15 amino acids. Per germline, CDR1 MNHEY and CDR2 SMNVEV (reference sequence). V shed 5 bases and J shed 4 bases, with 17 bases lying between them. CDR3 bases: TGTGCCAGCAGTCCTTTGGGGGGGCGCGGCTATGGCTACACCTTC. As protein: CASSPLGGRGYGYTF.